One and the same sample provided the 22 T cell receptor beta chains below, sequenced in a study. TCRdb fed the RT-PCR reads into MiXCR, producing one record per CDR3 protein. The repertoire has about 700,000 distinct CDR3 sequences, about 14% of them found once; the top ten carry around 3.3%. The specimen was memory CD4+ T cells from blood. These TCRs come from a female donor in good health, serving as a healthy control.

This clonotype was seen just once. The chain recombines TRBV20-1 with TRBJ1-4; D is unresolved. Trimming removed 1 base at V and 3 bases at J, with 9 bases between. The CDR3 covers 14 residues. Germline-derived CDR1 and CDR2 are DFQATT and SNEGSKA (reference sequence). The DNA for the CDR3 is TGCAGTGCTAGAGTTCAGCCTTCTAATGAAAAACTGTTTTTT. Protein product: CSARVQPSNEKLFF.

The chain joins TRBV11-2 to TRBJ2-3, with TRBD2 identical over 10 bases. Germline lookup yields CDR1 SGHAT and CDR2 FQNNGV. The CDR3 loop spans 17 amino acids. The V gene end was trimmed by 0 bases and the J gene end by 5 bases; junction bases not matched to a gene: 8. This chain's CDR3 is CASSLEATSGKKDTQYF. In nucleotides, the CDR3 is TGTGCCAGCAGCTTAGAGGCCACTAGCGGGAAGAAAGATACGCAGTATTTT.

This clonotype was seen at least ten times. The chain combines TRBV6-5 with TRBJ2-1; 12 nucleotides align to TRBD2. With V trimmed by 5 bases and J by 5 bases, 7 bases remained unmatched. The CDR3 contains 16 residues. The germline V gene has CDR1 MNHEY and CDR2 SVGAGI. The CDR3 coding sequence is TGTGCCAGCAGTGAGCTAGCGGGAGGGCGCGACAATGAGCAGTTCTTC. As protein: CASSELAGGRDNEQFF.

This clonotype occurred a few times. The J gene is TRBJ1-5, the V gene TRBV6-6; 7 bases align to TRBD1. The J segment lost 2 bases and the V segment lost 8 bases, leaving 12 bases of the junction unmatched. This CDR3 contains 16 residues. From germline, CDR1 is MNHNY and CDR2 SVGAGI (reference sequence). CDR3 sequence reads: CASASATGSGNQPQHF. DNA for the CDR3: TGTGCCAGCGCTTCCGCGACAGGGTCGGGCAATCAGCCCCAGCATTTT.

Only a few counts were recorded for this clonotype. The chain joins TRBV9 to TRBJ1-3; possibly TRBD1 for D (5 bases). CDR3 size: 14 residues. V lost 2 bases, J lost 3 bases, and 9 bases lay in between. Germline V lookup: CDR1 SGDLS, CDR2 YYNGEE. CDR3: CASSVLGGGNTIYF. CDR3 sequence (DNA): TGTGCCAGCAGCGTCTTGGGGGGTGGAAACACCATATATTTT.

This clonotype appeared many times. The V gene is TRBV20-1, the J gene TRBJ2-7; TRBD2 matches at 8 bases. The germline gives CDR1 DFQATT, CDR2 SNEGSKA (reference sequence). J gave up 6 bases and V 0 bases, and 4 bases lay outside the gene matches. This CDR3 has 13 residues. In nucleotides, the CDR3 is TGCAGTGCTAGAGATTCCGGGACTAGCGAGCAGTACTTC. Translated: CSARDSGTSEQYF.

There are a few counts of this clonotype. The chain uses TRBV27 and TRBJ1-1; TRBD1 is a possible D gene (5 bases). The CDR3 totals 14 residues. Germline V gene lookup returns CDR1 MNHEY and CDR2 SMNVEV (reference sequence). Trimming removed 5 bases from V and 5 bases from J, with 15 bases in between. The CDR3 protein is CASSSAGWRTEAFF. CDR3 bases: TGTGCCAGCAGTAGTGCAGGGTGGAGGACTGAAGCTTTCTTT.

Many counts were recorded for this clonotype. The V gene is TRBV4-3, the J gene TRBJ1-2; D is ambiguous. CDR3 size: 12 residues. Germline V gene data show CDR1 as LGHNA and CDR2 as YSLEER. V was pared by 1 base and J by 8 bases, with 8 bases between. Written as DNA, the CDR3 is TGCGCCAGCAGCCAAGGCTTTGGGGGCTACACCTTC. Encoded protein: CASSQGFGGYTF.

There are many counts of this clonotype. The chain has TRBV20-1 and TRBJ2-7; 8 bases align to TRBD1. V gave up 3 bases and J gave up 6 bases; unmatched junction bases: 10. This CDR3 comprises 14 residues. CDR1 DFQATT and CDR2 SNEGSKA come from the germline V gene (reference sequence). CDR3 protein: CSASYPTGASEQYF. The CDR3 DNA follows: TGCAGTGCTAGCTATCCGACAGGGGCTTCCGAGCAGTACTTC.

CDR3 DNA: TGTGCTAGTGGGGACTTCCCGGCTGTGGCTGAAGCTTTCTTT. Its protein product is CASGDFPAVAEAFF. The chain carries TRBV12-5 and TRBJ1-1, with D uncertain. Germline CDR1 and CDR2: LGHNT and FRNRAP. The CDR3 covers 14 residues. V lost 6 bases, J lost 6 bases, and 17 bases lay in between. The full variable domain, completed using reference TRBV12-5 and TRBJ1-1, is DARVTQTPRHKVTEMGQEVTMRCQPILGHNTVFWYRQTMMQGLELLAYFRNRAPLDDSGMPKDRFSAEMPDATLATLKIQPSEPRDSAVYFCASGDFPAVAEAFFGQGTRLTVV.

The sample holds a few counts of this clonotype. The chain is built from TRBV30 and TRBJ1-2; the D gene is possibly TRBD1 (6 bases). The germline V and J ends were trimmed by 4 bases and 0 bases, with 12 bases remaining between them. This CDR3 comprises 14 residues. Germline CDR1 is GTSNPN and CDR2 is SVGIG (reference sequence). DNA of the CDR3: TGTGCCTGGAACGGCAAGGGGGCTAACTATGGCTACACCTTC. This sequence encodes CAWNGKGANYGYTF.

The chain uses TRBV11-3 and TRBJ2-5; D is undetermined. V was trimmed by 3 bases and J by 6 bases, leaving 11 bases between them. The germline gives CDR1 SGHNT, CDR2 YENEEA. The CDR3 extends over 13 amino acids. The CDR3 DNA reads TGTGCCAGCAGCTTCTCCTTCGAACAGACCCAGTACTTC. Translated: CASSFSFEQTQYF.

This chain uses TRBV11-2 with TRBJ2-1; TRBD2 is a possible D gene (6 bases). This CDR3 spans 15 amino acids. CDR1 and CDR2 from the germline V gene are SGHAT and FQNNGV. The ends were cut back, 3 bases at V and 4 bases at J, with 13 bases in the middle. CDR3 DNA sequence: TGTGCCAGCAGCTTCCTCCTTAGCGGTTACAATGAGCAGTTCTTC. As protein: CASSFLLSGYNEQFF.

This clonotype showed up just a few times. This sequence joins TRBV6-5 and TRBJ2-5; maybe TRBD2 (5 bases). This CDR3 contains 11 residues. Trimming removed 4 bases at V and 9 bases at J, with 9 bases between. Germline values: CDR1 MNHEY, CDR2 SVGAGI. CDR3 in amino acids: CASSSGMAQYF. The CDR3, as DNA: TGTGCCAGCAGTTCCGGGATGGCCCAGTACTTC.

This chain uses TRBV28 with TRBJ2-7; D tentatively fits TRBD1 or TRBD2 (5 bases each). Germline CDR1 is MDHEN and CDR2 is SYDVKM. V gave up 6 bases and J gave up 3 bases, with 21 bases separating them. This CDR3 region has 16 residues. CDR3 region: CASSSPSGTGNYEQYF. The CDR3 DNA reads TGTGCCAGCAGCTCTCCCTCCGGGACGGGGAACTACGAGCAGTACTTC.

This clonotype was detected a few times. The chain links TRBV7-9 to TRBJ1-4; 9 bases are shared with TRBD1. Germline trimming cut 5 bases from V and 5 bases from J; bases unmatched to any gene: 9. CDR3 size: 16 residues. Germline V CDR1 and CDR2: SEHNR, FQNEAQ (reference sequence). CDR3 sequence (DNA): TGTGCCAGCAGCACCACCGACGGGACAGGGAATGAAAAACTGTTTTTT. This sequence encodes CASSTTDGTGNEKLFF.

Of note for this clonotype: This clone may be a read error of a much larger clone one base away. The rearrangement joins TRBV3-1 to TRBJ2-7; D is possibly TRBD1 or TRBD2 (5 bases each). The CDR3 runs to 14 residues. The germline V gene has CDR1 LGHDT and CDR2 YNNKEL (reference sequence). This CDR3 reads CASSQDYVDRGVSF. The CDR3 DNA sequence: TGTGCCAGCAGCCAAGATTATGTCGACAGAGGGGTCTCCTTC.

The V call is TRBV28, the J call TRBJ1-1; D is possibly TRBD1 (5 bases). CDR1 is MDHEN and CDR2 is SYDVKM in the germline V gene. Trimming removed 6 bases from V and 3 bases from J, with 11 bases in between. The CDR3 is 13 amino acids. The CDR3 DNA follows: TGTGCCAGCAGCCGGGACGGGGACACTGAAGCTTTCTTT. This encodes CASSRDGDTEAFF.

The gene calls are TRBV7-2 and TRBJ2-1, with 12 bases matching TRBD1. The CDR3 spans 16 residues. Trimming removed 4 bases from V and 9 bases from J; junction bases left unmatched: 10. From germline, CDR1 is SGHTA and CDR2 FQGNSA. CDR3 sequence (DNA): TGTGCCAGCAGCTCACAGGGACAGGGGGCCAGGGGTGAGCAGTTCTTC. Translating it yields CASSSQGQGARGEQFF.

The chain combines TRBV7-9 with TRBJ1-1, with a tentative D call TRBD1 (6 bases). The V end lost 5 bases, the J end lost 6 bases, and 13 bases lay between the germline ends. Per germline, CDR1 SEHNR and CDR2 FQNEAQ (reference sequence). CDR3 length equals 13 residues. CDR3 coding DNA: TGTGCCAGCAGCCTCAGGGGAGTCGCTGAAGCTTTCTTT. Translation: CASSLRGVAEAFF.

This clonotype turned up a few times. CDR3 sequence: CASGDPSSYGYTF. CDR3 sequence (DNA): TGTGCCAGCGGGGACCCCTCATCCTATGGCTACACCTTC. The chain couples TRBV6-2 or TRBV6-3 to TRBJ1-2; D is possibly TRBD1 (5 bases). V lost 8 bases, J lost 4 bases, and 14 bases lay in between. CDR1 and CDR2 (germline): MNHEY, SVGEGT. The CDR3 covers 13 residues.

The CDR3 spells CASRQSTNEKLFF. The CDR3 nucleotides are TGCGCCAGCAGGCAATCAACTAATGAAAAACTGTTTTTT. This chain joins TRBV5-1 and TRBJ1-4; no reliable D call. This CDR3 has 13 residues. Between the trimmed V and J ends, which lost 5 bases and 0 bases, there was a span of 5 bases. Germline V lookup: CDR1 SGHRS, CDR2 YFSETQ.